This entry lists 25 T cell receptor beta chains sequenced from one sample in a study of T cells in localized non-small cell lung cancer (dated by TCRdb to about 2020). Receptor libraries were prepared by the immunoSEQ multiplex PCR assay. Held by TCRdb, this immuneACCESS table contains in-frame sequences only and omits some clones. Under half of the omission traces to an unresolved V gene where checked; the cause of the rest is unknown. Within this sample are 1,500 to 2,000 clones, with 20% to 30% of them counted one time only. Of the sample, approximately 12% is held by the ten largest clones. The sample here was lung tumor tissue, taken before any cancer treatment. The receptors originated from a woman aged 40 to 75 with stage II lung adenocarcinoma.

The rearrangement links TRBV11-3 to TRBJ1-4; the D is unclear. This CDR3 contains 15 residues. CDR1 is SGHNT and CDR2 is YENEEA in the germline V gene. V lost 4 bases, J lost 5 bases, and 14 bases lay in between. Here the CDR3 DNA reads TGTGCCAGCAGCTCCTCAGCGGGGATCAATGAAAAACTGTTTTTT. Its protein is CASSSSAGINEKLFF.

J is TRBJ2-3 and V is TRBV11-3; D may be TRBD2 (7 bases). Looked up from germline, CDR1 is SGHNT and CDR2 is YENEEA. V was trimmed by 2 bases and J by 4 bases, leaving 10 bases between them. This CDR3 is 14 amino acids long. CDR3 DNA sequence: TGTGCCAGCAGCTTAAGGGGGGGCGCAGATACGCAGTATTTT. Translating gives CASSLRGGADTQYF.

This chain joins TRBV28 and TRBJ1-3; perhaps TRBD1 as D (6 bases). The CDR3 length is 17 residues. Germline lookup yields CDR1 MDHEN and CDR2 SYDVKM. Deletions cut 4 bases from V and 0 bases from J, with 16 bases between. The CDR3 sequence: CASSSPGAGTSGNTIYF. The DNA for the CDR3 is TGTGCCAGCAGTTCCCCAGGGGCGGGGACCTCTGGAAACACCATATATTTT. Complete variable domain (other parts from reference TRBV28 and TRBJ1-3): DVKVTQSSRYLVKRTGEKVFLECVQDMDHENMFWYRQDPGLGLRLIYFSYDVKMKEKGDIPEGYSVSREKKERFSLILESASTNQTSMYLCASSSPGAGTSGNTIYFGEGSWLTVV.

The CDR3: CSVEDSGIYGYTF. CDR3 in DNA: TGCAGCGTTGAAGATTCCGGGATCTATGGCTACACCTTC. V gene TRBV29-1 combines with J gene TRBJ1-2; no clear D. CDR3 size: 13 residues. V shed 0 bases and J shed 4 bases, with 9 bases lying between them. The germline CDR1 and CDR2 sequences are SQVTM and ANQGSEA.

This clone counts as medium-sized. V and J are TRBV6-8 and TRBJ1-2, with 7 bases lining up with TRBD1. The ends lost 6 bases at V and 4 bases at J; junction bases unmatched: 8. The V gene's germline CDR1 is MNHGY and CDR2 SAAAGT. The CDR3 is 14 residues long. Here the CDR3 DNA reads TGTGCCAGCAGAGCTAATACAGGGGCCTATGGCTACACCTTC. Protein sequence: CASRANTGAYGYTF.

This clone turned up a few times. The chain is built from TRBV6-8 and TRBJ1-1; D is ambiguous. The CDR3 covers 12 residues. Looked up from germline, CDR1 is MNHGY and CDR2 is SAAAGT. Deletions cut 4 bases from V and 5 bases from J, with 8 bases between. Here the CDR3 DNA reads TGTGCCAGCAGTTTCCTTGGGACTGAAGCTTTCTTT. Amino acids: CASSFLGTEAFF.

The rearrangement links TRBV19 to TRBJ2-5; unclear D gene. V shed 4 bases and J shed 2 bases, with 5 bases lying between them. CDR1 LNHDA and CDR2 SQIVND come from the germline V gene (reference sequence). This CDR3 spans 12 amino acids. CDR3 nucleotide sequence: TGTGCCAGTAGTAAACAGCAAGAGACCCAGTACTTC. Amino acids: CASSKQQETQYF.

The sample holds a few counts of this clone. The chain has TRBV1 and TRBJ1-5. TRBV1 is described as a pseudogene. There are 16 residues in the CDR3. The CDR3 region is CASSQGNTGGVQPQHF. CDR3 coding DNA: TGCGCCAGCAGCCAAGGGAACACGGGGGGGGTTCAGCCCCAGCATTTT.

The chain is built from TRBV28 and TRBJ2-7, with 11 nucleotides matching TRBD2. Germline CDR1 MDHEN, CDR2 SYDVKM. V trimming: 5 bases; J trimming: 5 bases; junction bases outside the gene matches: 8. CDR3 length: 15 residues. The CDR3 sequence: CASSQTSGVVDEQYF. Written as DNA, the CDR3 is TGTGCCAGCAGTCAGACTAGCGGGGTTGTCGACGAGCAGTACTTC. The entire variable domain, with the rest obtained from reference TRBV28 and TRBJ2-7, is as follows: DVKVTQSSRYLVKRTGEKVFLECVQDMDHENMFWYRQDPGLGLRLIYFSYDVKMKEKGDIPEGYSVSREKKERFSLILESASTNQTSMYLCASSQTSGVVDEQYFGPGTRLTVT.

V and J are TRBV7-2 and TRBJ1-1; D remains unclear. The ends were cut back, 1 base at V and 4 bases at J, with 7 bases in the middle. Germline loops: CDR1 SGHTA, CDR2 FQGNSA. The CDR3 spans 13 residues. CDR3 residues: CASSLGLATEAFF. The DNA for the CDR3 is TGTGCCAGCAGCTTAGGTTTGGCCACTGAAGCTTTCTTT.

Points on this clone: Within the sample, other DNA sequences also encode this same CDR3. The rearrangement joins TRBV15 to TRBJ1-1; 7 bases match TRBD1. This CDR3 has 15 amino acids. The V segment lost 5 bases and the J segment 1 base; nucleotides outside the gene matches: 7. The germline gives CDR1 LNHNV, CDR2 YYDKDF (reference sequence). The CDR3 sequence is CATSGPGQENTEAFF. The CDR3, as DNA: TGTGCCACCAGCGGACCAGGACAGGAGAACACTGAAGCTTTCTTT. Drawing the rest from reference TRBV15 and TRBJ1-1, the complete variable domain is DAMVIQNPRYQVTQFGKPVTLSCSQTLNHNVMYWYQQKSSQAPKLLFHYYDKDFNNEADTPDNFQSRRPNTSFCFLDIRSPGLGDTAMYLCATSGPGQENTEAFFGQGTRLTVV.

The J gene is TRBJ2-4, the V gene TRBV11-3; 13 bases fit TRBD2. V shed 4 bases, J shed 8 bases, and the junction held 11 bases outside the gene matches. Germline CDR1 SGHNT, CDR2 YENEEA. The CDR3 has 17 residues. DNA of the CDR3: TGTGCCAGCAGCTCCAGGACCGGGACTAGCGGGACGGACATTCAGTACTTC. Its translation: CASSSRTGTSGTDIQYF.

The rearrangement links TRBV30 to TRBJ2-7, with D perhaps assigned TRBD1 or TRBD2 (5 bases each). CDR3 length: 12 residues. Trimming took off 0 bases at V and 6 bases at J, with 9 bases between the two ends. Germline CDR1 reads GTSNPN; CDR2 reads SVGIG (reference sequence). The CDR3: CAWSVRGVEQYF. CDR3 DNA sequence: TGTGCCTGGAGTGTGAGAGGGGTCGAGCAGTACTTC.

V usage is TRBV28 and J usage is TRBJ1-5; 8 bases align to TRBD1. Trimming took 5 bases from V and 5 from J; bases not matched to a gene: 5. The CDR3 sequence is 14 residues long. Germline CDR1 is MDHEN and CDR2 is SYDVKM. CDR3 nucleotide sequence: TGTGCCAGCAGTGGACAGGGTCGGTATCAGCCCCAGCATTTT. Translation: CASSGQGRYQPQHF.

This clone was counted a few times. The V and J genes are TRBV28 and TRBJ2-7; 9 nucleotides align to TRBD1. Germline V gene sequence: CDR1 MDHEN, CDR2 SYDVKM. The V and J ends lost 5 bases and 2 bases, in that order; junction bases with no gene match: 7. CDR3 length equals 15 residues. For the CDR3, the DNA is TGTGCCAGCAGTGAACCGGGACAGGGTACCTACGAGCAGTACTTC. This encodes CASSEPGQGTYEQYF. The entire variable domain, with the rest obtained from reference TRBV28 and TRBJ2-7, is as follows: DVKVTQSSRYLVKRTGEKVFLECVQDMDHENMFWYRQDPGLGLRLIYFSYDVKMKEKGDIPEGYSVSREKKERFSLILESASTNQTSMYLCASSEPGQGTYEQYFGPGTRLTVT.

The chain joins TRBV6-8 to TRBJ2-7; D unresolved. The CDR3 totals 13 residues. Looked up from germline, CDR1 is MNHGY and CDR2 is SAAAGT. CDR3 residues: CTPERPGSYEQYF. The CDR3 nucleotides are TGTACCCCCGAGAGGCCCGGCTCCTACGAGCAGTACTTC.

This clone appeared a few times. V and J are TRBV6-8 and TRBJ2-1, with 9 nucleotides matching TRBD1. This CDR3 has 16 amino acids. Per the germline V gene, CDR1 is MNHGY and CDR2 is SAAAGT. V trimming: 4 bases; J trimming: 7 bases; junction bases outside the gene matches: 11. CDR3 protein: CASSSTPGQGTNEQFF. As DNA, the CDR3 is TGTGCCAGCAGTTCGACTCCGGGACAGGGAACGAATGAGCAGTTCTTC.

This chain joins TRBV19 and TRBJ2-3; TRBD2 agrees at 16 bases. Per germline, CDR1 LNHDA and CDR2 SQIVND (reference sequence). V lost 5 bases to trimming and J lost 0 bases; unmatched junction nucleotides: 11. This CDR3 is built from 20 residues. CDR3 sequence (DNA): TGTGCCAGTAGTGGAGGGACTAGCGGGAGGGACCATCCTAGCACAGATACGCAGTATTTT. This gives the protein CASSGGTSGRDHPSTDTQYF.

This sequence joins TRBV29-1 and TRBJ1-1; 11 nucleotides line up with TRBD1. The V gene end was trimmed by 7 bases and the J gene end by 1 base; junction bases not matched to a gene: 5. Germline V gene lookup returns CDR1 SQVTM and CDR2 ANQGSEA. The CDR3 spans 14 residues. In nucleotides, the CDR3 is TGCAGCGGGGACAGGGGGTTCGGGAACACTGAAGCTTTCTTT. Amino acid sequence: CSGDRGFGNTEAFF.

This clone has a handful of counts. The gene calls are TRBV11-3 and TRBJ1-3; D is undetermined. Germline V lookup: CDR1 SGHNT, CDR2 YENEEA. The CDR3 sequence is 16 residues long. Trimming removed 5 bases from V and 0 bases from J, with 14 bases in between. The DNA of the CDR3 is TGTGCCAGCAGCCTAACCGGTGGTAGCTCTGGAAACACCATATATTTT. The encoded protein is CASSLTGGSSGNTIYF.

The rearrangement uses TRBV29-1 and TRBJ2-3, with a possible D match to TRBD1 (6 bases). The CDR3 has 13 residues. V lost 3 bases and J 5 bases, leaving 12 bases between the germline ends. CDR1 and CDR2 (germline): SQVTM, ANQGSEA. The CDR3 DNA follows: TGCAGCGTTGATTCGTCAGGGGTAGATACGCAGTATTTT. It translates to CSVDSSGVDTQYF.

The genes are TRBV11-3 and TRBJ2-5; the match to TRBD1 covers 11 bases. CDR1 is SGHNT, CDR2 YENEEA, per germline. This CDR3 contains 15 residues. After removal of 3 bases from V and 4 bases from J, the junction contained 4 bases not matched to a gene. CDR3: CASSFSGTGGETQYF. As DNA, the CDR3 is TGTGCCAGCAGCTTCTCCGGGACAGGGGGAGAGACCCAGTACTTC.

The V gene is TRBV16, the J gene TRBJ2-6, with 7 bases identical to TRBD1. Germline CDR1 reads KGHSY; CDR2 reads FQNENV. V was pared by 4 bases and J by 0 bases, with 0 bases of the junction left unmatched. There are 15 residues in the CDR3. In nucleotides, the CDR3 is TGTGCCAGCAGCCGGGACAGCTCTGGGGCCAACGTCCTGACTTTC. Amino acid sequence: CASSRDSSGANVLTF.

The V call is TRBV25-1, the J call TRBJ2-1, with TRBD2 identical over 8 bases. CDR1 and CDR2 (germline): MGHDK, SYGVNS. This CDR3 contains 15 residues. V lost 3 bases to trimming and J lost 3 bases; unmatched junction nucleotides: 4. The DNA of the CDR3 is TGTGCCAGCAGTGATAGCGGGGTGGACTACAATGAGCAGTTCTTC. This gives the protein CASSDSGVDYNEQFF.

This clone was recorded a few times. This chain connects TRBV6-8 to TRBJ2-6; D is perhaps TRBD2 (5 bases). Germline V gene sequence: CDR1 MNHGY, CDR2 SAAAGT. The CDR3 is made up of 15 amino acids. V shed 5 bases and J shed 2 bases, with 10 bases lying between them. This CDR3 is CASSDGETGANVLTF. The DNA for the CDR3 is TGTGCCAGCAGTGACGGGGAGACTGGGGCCAACGTCCTGACTTTC.